The 4 T cell receptor beta chains in this list originate from one sample, sequenced in a study of blood T cell repertoires in COVID-19. The method was immunoSEQ multiplex PCR; TCRdb's version includes in-frame clones alone and lacks a portion of them. The sample includes roughly 38,000 clones, 86% of them seen just once. The sequenced sample consisted of peripheral blood. All receptors come from a man between 65 and 85 years old with acute or convalescent COVID-19.

J is TRBJ1-3 and V is TRBV10-3; 11 nucleotides match TRBD1. Germline V gene sequence: CDR1 ENHRY, CDR2 SYGVKD. V shed 8 bases and J 7 bases; nucleotides not matched to a gene: 1. CDR3 size: 12 residues. Here the CDR3 reads CAIGDRGNTIYF. In DNA, the CDR3 is TGTGCCATCGGGGACAGGGGGAACACCATATATTTT.

To note about this clone: The junction and the germline gene differ at one end; a read error may be behind it. V is TRBV12-3 or TRBV12-4 and J is TRBJ1-4, with 8 bases fitting TRBD1. The CDR3 has 11 amino acids. CDR3 in amino acids: CAGRGREKLFF. CDR3 sequence (DNA): TGTGCCGGCAGGGGGCGTGAAAAACTGTTTTTT.

The chain employs TRBV4-3 and TRBJ1-6, with D maybe TRBD1 (5 bases). CDR3 length equals 15 residues. CDR1 LGHNA and CDR2 YSLEER come from the germline V gene. V was shortened by 0 bases and J by 4 bases, with 7 bases between the two germline ends. CDR3 sequence: CASSQESGYNSPLHF. The CDR3 DNA is TGCGCCAGCAGCCAAGAGTCAGGGTATAATTCACCCCTCCACTTT.

This chain links TRBV4-2 with TRBJ1-4, with 10 positions matching TRBD1. Germline V gene data show CDR1 as LGHNA and CDR2 as YNFKEQ. Unmatched junction bases numbered 7, after V lost 3 bases and J lost 6 bases. This CDR3 has 16 residues. In DNA form, the CDR3 reads TGTGCCAGCAGCCAGGGGACCGGGACAGGGGATGAAAAACTGTTTTTT. As protein: CASSQGTGTGDEKLFF.